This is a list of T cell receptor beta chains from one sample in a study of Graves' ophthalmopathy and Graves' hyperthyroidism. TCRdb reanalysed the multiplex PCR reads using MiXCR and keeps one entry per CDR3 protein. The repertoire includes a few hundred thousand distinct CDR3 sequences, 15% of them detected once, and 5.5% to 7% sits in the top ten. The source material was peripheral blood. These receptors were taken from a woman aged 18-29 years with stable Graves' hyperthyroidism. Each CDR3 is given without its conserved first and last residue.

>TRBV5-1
ASSLDRRNREAF
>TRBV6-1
ASRDTGGGTGELF
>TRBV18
ASSPSGQGGEQY
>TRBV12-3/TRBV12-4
ASSLAPGAYEQY
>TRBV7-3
ASRDRGTGYT
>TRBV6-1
ASSRGRETQY
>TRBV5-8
ASSLPGTAAQETQY
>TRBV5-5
ASRRTGTNTEAF
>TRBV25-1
ASSETDRGINGYT
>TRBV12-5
ASGPSDGGGTNYGYT
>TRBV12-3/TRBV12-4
ASSKPGQGLAHYEQY
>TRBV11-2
ASSSRPPWGFNTGELF
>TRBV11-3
ASSPTGGYTGELF
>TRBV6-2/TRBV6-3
ASSPGLAGGGHRGTQY
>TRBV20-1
SPGQRNTEAF
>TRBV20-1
SARDFLRVVQETQY
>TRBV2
ASLGRSNTEAF
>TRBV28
ASNQQFRWSWAQH
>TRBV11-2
ASSLGHTGELF
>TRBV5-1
ASSLSRAGEQY
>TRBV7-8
ASSLVAGRKTEAF
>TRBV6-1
ASSEVPSRGQPRAQY
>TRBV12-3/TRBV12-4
ASSWLQDGETQY